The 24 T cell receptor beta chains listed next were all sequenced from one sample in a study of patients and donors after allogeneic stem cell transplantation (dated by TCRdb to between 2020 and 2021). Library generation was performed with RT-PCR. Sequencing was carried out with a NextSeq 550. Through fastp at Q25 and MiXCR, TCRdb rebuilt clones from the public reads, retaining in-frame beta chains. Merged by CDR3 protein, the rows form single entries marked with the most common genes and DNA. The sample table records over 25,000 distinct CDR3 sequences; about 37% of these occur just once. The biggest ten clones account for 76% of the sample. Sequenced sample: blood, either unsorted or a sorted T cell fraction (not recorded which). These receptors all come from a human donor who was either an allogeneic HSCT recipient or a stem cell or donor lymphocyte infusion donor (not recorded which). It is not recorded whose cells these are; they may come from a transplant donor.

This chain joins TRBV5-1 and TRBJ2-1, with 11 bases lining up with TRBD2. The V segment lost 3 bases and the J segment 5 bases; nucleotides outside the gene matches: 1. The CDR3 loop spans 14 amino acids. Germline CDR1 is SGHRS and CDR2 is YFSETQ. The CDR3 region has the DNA TGCGCCAGCAGCTCGGGACTAGCGGACAATGAGCAGTTCTTC. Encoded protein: CASSSGLADNEQFF.

The CDR3 sequence: CASRSTGNDEAFF. The CDR3 bases are TGTGCCAGCAGGTCGACAGGGAATGATGAAGCTTTCTTT. The rearrangement uses TRBV4-2 and TRBJ1-1, with 7 bases identical to TRBD1. This CDR3 is 13 amino acids long. The J segment lost 7 bases and the V segment lost 6 bases, leaving 8 bases of the junction unmatched. Germline loops: CDR1 LGHNA, CDR2 YNFKEQ.

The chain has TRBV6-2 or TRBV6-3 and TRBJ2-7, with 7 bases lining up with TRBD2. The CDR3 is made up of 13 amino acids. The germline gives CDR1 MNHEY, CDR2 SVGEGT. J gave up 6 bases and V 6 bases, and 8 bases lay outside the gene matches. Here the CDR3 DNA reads TGTGCCAGCAGGATCGCGGGAGTTCTCGAGCAGTACTTC. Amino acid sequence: CASRIAGVLEQYF.

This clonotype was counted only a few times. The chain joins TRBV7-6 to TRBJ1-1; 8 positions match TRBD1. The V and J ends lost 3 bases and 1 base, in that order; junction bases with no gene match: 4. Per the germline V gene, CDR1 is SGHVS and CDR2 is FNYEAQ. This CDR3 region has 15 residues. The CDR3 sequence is CASSLWQGANTEAFF. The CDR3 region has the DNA TGTGCCAGCAGCTTGTGGCAGGGGGCGAACACTGAAGCTTTCTTT.

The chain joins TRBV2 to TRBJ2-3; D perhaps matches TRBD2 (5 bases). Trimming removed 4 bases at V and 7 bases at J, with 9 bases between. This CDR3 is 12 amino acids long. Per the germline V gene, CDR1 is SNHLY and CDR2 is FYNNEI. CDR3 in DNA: TGTGCCAGCAGTGGAAACGGGAATACGCAGTATTTT. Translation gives CASSGNGNTQYF.

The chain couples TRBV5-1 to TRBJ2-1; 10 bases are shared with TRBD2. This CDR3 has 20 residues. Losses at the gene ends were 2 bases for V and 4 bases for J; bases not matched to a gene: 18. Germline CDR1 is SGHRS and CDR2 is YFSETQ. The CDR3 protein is CASSFTLRAQTSGIYNEQFF. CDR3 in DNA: TGCGCCAGCAGCTTTACCTTGAGGGCCCAAACTAGCGGGATTTACAATGAGCAGTTCTTC.

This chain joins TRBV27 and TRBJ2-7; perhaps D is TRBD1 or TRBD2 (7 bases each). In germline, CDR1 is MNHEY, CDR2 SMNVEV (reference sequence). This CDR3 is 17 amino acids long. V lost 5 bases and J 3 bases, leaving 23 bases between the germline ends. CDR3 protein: CASSPAGDSLNLYEQYV. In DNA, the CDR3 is TGTGCCAGCAGTCCCGCGGGGGACAGCCTAAACCTCTACGAGCAGTACGTC.

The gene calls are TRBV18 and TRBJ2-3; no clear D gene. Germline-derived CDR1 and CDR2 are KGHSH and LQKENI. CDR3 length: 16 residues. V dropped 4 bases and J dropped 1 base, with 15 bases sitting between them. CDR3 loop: CASSHRSSKRTDTQYF. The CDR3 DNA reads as TGTGCCAGCTCACACCGGTCCTCGAAGCGCACAGATACGCAGTATTTT.

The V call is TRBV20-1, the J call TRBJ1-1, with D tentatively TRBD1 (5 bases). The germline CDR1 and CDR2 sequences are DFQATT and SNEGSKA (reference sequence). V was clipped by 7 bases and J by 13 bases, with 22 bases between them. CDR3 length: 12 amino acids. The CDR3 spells CSVREGTTGGFF. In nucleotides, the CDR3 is TGCAGTGTCCGCGAGGGAACAACAGGTGGTTTCTTT.

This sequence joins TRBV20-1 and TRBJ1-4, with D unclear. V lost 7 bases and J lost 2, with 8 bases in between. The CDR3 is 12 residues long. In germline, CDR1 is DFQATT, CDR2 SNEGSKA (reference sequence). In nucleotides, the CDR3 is TGCAGTGGGGTTTGGACTAATGAAAAACTGTTTTTT. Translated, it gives CSGVWTNEKLFF.

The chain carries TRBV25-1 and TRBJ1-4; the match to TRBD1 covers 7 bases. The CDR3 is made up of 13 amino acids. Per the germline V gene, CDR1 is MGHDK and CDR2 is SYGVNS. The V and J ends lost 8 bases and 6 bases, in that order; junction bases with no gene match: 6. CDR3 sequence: CASGTDLDEKLFF. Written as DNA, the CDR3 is TGTGCCAGCGGGACAGACCTAGATGAAAAACTGTTTTTT.

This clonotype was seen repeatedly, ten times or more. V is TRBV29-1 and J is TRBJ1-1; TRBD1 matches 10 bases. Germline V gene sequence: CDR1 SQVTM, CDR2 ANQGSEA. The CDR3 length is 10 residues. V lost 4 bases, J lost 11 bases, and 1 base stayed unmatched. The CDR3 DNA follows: TGCAGCGTTGGGGGACAGGGGGCTTTCTTT. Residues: CSVGGQGAFF.

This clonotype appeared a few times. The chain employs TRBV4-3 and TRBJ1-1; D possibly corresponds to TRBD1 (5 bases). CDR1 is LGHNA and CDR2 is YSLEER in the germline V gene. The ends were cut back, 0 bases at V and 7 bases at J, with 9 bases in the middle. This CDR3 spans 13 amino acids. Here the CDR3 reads CASSQDFGGEAFF. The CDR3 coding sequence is TGCGCCAGCAGCCAAGATTTCGGGGGTGAAGCTTTCTTT.

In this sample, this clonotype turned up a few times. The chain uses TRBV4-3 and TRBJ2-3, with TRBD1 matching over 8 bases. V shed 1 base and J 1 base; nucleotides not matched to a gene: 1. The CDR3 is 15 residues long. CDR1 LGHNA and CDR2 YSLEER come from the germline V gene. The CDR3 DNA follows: TGCGCCAGCAGCCAAGGGGGACAGGGCACAGATACGCAGTATTTT. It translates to CASSQGGQGTDTQYF.

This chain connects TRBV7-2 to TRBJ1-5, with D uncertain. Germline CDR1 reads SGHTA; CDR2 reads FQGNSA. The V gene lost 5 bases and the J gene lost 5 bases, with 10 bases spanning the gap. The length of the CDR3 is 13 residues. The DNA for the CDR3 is TGTGCCAGCAGCGCCGGGAGGGATCAGCCCCAGCATTTT. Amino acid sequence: CASSAGRDQPQHF.

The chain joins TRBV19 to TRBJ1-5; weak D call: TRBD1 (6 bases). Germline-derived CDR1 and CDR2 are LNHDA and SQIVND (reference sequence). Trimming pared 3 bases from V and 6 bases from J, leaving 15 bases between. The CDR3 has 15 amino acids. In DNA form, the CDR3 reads TGTGCCAGTAGTATGTTAATGGGGGCCGGTCAGCCCCAGCATTTT. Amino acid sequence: CASSMLMGAGQPQHF.

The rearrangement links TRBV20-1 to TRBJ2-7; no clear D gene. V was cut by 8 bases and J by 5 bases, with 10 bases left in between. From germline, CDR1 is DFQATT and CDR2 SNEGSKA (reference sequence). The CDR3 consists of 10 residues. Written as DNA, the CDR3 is TGCAGTTCGCAGGCGGACGAGCAGTACTTC. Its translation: CSSQADEQYF.

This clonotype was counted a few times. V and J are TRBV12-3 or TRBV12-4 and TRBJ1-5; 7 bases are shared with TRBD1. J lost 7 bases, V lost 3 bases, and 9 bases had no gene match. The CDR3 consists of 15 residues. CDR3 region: CASSFGQGEGQPQHF. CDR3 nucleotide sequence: TGTGCCAGCAGTTTTGGGCAGGGGGAAGGACAGCCCCAGCATTTT.

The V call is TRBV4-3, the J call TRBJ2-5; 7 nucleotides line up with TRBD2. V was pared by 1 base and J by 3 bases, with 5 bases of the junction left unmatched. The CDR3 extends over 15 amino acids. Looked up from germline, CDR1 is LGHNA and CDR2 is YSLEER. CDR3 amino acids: CASSQVLGGEETQYF. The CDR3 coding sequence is TGCGCCAGCAGCCAAGTTTTGGGGGGGGAAGAGACCCAGTACTTC.

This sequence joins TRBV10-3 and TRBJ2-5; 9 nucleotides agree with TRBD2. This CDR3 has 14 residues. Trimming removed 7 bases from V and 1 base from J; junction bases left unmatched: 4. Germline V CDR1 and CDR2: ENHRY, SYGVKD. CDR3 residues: CAIKASGVQETQYF. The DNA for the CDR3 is TGTGCCATCAAGGCTAGCGGGGTCCAAGAGACCCAGTACTTC.

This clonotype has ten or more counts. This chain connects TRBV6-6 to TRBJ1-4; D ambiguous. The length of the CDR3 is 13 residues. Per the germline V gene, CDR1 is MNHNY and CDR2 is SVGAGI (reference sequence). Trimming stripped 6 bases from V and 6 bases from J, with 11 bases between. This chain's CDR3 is CASRPNSDEKLFF. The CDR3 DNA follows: TGTGCCAGCAGGCCGAACTCTGATGAAAAACTGTTTTTT.

The CDR3 spells CASRGGFLAAYNEQFF. CDR3 DNA: TGCGCCAGCAGGGGGGGCTTCCTAGCGGCCTACAATGAGCAGTTCTTC. The chain carries TRBV5-1 and TRBJ2-1; TRBD2 might be the D (7 bases). This CDR3 contains 16 residues. V lost 5 bases and J lost 2, with 17 bases in between. CDR1 and CDR2 from the germline V gene are SGHRS and YFSETQ. The variable domain in full, completed from reference TRBV5-1 and TRBJ2-1, reads KAGVTQTPRYLIKTRGQQVTLSCSPISGHRSVSWYQQTPGQGLQFLFEYFSETQRNKGNFPGRFSGRQFSNSRSEMNVSTLELGDSALYLCASRGGFLAAYNEQFFGPGTRLTVL.

The CDR3 DNA reads TGTGCCACCAGTGATTTGTCGGGAAATACAGATACGCAGTATTTT. Translation gives CATSDLSGNTDTQYF. This sequence joins TRBV24-1 and TRBJ2-3; perhaps TRBD2 as D (5 bases). Trimming took 0 bases from V and 3 from J, leaving 9 bases between them. Germline loops: CDR1 KGHDR, CDR2 SFDVKD. The CDR3 extends over 15 amino acids.

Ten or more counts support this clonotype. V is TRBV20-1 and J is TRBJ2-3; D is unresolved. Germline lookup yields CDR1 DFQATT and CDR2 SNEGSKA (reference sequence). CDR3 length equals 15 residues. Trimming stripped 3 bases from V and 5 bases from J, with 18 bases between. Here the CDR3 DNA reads TGCAGTGCTAGCCCATCCCTACAGACTGGAGATACGCAGTATTTT. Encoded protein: CSASPSLQTGDTQYF.